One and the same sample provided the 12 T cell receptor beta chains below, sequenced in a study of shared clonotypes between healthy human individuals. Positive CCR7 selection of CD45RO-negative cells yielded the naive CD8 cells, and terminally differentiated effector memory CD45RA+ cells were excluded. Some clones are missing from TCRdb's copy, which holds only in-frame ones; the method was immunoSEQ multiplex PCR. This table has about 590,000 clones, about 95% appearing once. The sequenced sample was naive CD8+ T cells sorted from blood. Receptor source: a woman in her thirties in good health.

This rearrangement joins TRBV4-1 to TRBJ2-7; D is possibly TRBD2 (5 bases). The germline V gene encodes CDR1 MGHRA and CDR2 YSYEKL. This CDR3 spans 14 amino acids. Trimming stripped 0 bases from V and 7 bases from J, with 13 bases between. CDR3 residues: CASSQEELAPEQYF. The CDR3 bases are TGCGCCAGCAGCCAAGAGGAGTTAGCGCCTGAGCAGTACTTC.

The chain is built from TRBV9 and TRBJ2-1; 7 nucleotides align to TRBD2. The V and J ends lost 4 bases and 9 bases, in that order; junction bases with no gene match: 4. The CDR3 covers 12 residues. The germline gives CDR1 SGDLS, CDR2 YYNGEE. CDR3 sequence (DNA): TGTGCCAGCAGCCTATCTAGCGGTGAGCAGTTCTTC. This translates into CASSLSSGEQFF.

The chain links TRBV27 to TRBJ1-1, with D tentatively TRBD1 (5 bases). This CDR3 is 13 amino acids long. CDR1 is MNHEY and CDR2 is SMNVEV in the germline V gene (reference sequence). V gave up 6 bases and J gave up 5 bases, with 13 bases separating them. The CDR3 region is CASSPGTGTEAFF. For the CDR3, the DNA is TGTGCCAGCAGCCCAGGGACGGGGACTGAAGCTTTCTTT.

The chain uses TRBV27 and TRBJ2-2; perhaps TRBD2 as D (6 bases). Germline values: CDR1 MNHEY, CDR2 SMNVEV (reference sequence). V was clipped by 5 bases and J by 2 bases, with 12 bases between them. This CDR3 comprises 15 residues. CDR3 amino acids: CASSPGTSNTGELFF. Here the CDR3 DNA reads TGTGCCAGCAGTCCCGGGACTTCAAACACCGGGGAGCTGTTTTTT.

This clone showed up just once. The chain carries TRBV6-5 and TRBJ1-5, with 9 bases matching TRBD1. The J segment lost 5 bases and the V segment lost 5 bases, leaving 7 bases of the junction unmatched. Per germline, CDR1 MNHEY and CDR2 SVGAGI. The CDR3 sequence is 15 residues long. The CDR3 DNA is TGTGCCAGCAGTGCGGACAGGGGTTTCCATCAGCCCCAGCATTTT. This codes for CASSADRGFHQPQHF.

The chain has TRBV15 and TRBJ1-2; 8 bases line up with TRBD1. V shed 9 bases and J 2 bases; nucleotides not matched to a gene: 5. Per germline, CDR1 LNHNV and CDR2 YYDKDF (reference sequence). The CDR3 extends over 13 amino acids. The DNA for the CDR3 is TGTGCCACACAGGGGGGACTAAACTATGGCTACACCTTC. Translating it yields CATQGGLNYGYTF.

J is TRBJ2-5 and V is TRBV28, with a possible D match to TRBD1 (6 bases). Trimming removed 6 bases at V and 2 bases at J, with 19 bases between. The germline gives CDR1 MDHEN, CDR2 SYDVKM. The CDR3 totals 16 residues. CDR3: CASRLNPGTRQETQYF. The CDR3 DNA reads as TGTGCCAGCAGGCTAAACCCCGGGACACGGCAAGAGACCCAGTACTTC.

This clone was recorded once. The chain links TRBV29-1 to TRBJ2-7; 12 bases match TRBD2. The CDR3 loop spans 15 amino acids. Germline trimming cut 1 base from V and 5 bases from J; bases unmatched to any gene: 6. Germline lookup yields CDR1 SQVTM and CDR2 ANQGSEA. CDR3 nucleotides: TGCAGCGTTGAAGCTAGCGGGAGGGCCAGCGACGAGCAGTACTTC. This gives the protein CSVEASGRASDEQYF.

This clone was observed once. In nucleotides, the CDR3 is TGTGCCATCAGTGACGGAGGTGAAAAACTGTTTTTT. This translates into CAISDGGEKLFF. This sequence joins TRBV10-3 and TRBJ1-4; no reliable D call. The V end lost 3 bases, the J end lost 7 bases, and 6 bases lay between the germline ends. The CDR3 loop spans 12 amino acids. The V gene's germline CDR1 is ENHRY and CDR2 SYGVKD.

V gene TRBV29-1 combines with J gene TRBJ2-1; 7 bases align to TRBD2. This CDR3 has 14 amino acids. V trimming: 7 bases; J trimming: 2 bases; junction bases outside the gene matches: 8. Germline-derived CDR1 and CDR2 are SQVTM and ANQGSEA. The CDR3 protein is CSGVTSATYNEQFF. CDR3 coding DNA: TGCAGCGGCGTCACTAGCGCGACCTACAATGAGCAGTTCTTC.

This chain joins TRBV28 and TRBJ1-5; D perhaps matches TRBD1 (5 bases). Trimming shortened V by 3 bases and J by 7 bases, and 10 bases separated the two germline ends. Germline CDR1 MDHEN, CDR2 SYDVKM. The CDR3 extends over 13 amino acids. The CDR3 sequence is CASSFGGGQPQHF. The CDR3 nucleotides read TGTGCCAGCAGTTTCGGGGGAGGGCAGCCCCAGCATTTT.

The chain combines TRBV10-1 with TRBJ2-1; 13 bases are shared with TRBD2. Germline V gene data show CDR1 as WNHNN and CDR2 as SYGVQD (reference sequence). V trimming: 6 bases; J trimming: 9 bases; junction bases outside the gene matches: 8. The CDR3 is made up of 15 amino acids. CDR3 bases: TGCGCCAGCAGCGACTGGACTAGCGGGAGTTTTGAGCAGTTCTTC. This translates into CASSDWTSGSFEQFF.